This TCR beta chain was documented in a study of T cells in Graves' hyperthyroidism and ophthalmopathy. Study conclusions and caveats: Most thyroid clonotypes expanded above 0.001 appeared in blood too. From stable hyperthyroidism, ophthalmopathy was separated by a 13 V-J model.

The CDR3 extends over 14 amino acids. Per the germline V gene, CDR1 is MNHGY and CDR2 is SVAAGI. V shed 7 bases and J 4 bases; nucleotides not matched to a gene: 7. TCR beta CDR3 regions were amplified from RNA transcripts. First-round RT-PCR targeting the TCR CDR3 was performed with the HTBI primer set. From the multiplex PCR reads, TCRdb called clonotypes with MiXCR, one entry per CDR3 protein. Among fewer than 650,000 distinct CDR3 sequences listed, 13% to 15% were seen once. The study left out patients who had uncontrolled infection, other autoimmune disease, pregnancy or lactation. Each diagnosis drew on symptoms, thyroxine, TRAb, thyroid ultrasound and orbital computed tomography findings. This clonotype showed up just a few times. Its antigen is undetermined.

The material sequenced was blood. The chain is built from TRBV6-9 and TRBJ2-4; 7 nucleotides agree with TRBD1. The TCR originated in a woman between 18 and 30 years old with Graves' ophthalmopathy. The CDR3 DNA sequence: TGTGCCAGCATTTCCGGGACAGCTAAAAACATTCAGTACTTC. Protein sequence: CASISGTAKNIQYF.